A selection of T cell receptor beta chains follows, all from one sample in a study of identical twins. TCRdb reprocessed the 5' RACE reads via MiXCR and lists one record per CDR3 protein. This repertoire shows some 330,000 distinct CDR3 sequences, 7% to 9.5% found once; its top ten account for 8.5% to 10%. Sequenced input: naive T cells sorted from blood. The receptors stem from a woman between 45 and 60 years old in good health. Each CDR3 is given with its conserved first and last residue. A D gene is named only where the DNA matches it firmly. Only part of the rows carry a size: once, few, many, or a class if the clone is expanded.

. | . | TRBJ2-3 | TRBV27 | CASSASDEVVAQYF | TGTGCCAGCAGTGCAAGTGATGAAGTAGTGGCGCAGTATTTT
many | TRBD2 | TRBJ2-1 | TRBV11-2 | CASSLAPGGGYDEQFF | TGTGCCAGCAGCTTAGCTCCGGGAGGGGGATACGATGAGCAGTTCTTC
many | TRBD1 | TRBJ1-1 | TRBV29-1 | CSVEGDRGAFF | TGCAGCGTTGAAGGGGACAGGGGGGCTTTCTTT
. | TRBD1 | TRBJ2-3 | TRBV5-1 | CASSLERGPADTQYF | TGCGCCAGCAGCTTGGAAAGGGGGCCAGCAGATACGCAGTATTTT
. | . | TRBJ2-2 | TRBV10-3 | CAISRDTGELFF | TGTGCCATCAGCAGGGACACCGGGGAGCTGTTTTTT
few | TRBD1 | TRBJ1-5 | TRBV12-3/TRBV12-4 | CASSLTGPLNTPQHF | TGTGCCAGCAGTTTGACAGGGCCCCTCAATACGCCCCAGCATTTT
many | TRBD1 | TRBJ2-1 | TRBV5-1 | CASSPTKGQGGDNEQFF | TGCGCCAGCAGCCCAACCAAGGGACAGGGGGGGGACAATGAGCAGTTCTTC
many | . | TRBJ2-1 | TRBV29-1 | CSVEDRVKTLEQFF | TGCAGCGTTGAAGATCGGGTGAAGACCCTCGAGCAGTTCTTC
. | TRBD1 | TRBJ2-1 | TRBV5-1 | CASSSAPGQGGDEQFF | TGCGCCAGCAGCTCGGCCCCGGGACAGGGCGGCGATGAGCAGTTCTTC
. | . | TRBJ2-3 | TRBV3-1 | CASSQFRDTSTDTQYF | TGTGCCAGCAGCCAATTCCGGGACACCAGCACAGATACGCAGTATTTT
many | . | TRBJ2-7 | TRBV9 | CASSVVAGGSYEQYF | TGTGCCAGCAGCGTAGTGGCAGGAGGCTCCTACGAGCAGTACTTC
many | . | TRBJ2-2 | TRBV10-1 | CASSESLHGGRTGELFF | TGCGCCAGCAGTGAGTCCCTCCACGGGGGTAGAACCGGGGAGCTGTTTTTT
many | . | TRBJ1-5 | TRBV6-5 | CASRPTGGGQPQHF | TGTGCCAGCAGACCTACGGGGGGGGGTCAGCCCCAGCATTTT
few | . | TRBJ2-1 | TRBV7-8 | CASSLDLRTEHNEQFF | TGTGCCAGCAGCTTAGATCTTAGGACAGAACACAATGAGCAGTTCTTC
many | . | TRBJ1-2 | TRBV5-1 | CASSRLAREGYTF | TGCGCCAGCAGTCGATTGGCCAGGGAAGGCTACACCTTC
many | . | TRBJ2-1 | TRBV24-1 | CATRDPTLTEQFF | TGTGCCACCAGAGACCCAACCTTGACTGAGCAGTTCTTC
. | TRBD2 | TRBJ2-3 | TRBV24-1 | CATSDPRTSGSYTDTQYF | TGTGCCACCAGTGACCCCCGGACTAGCGGATCTTACACAGATACGCAGTATTTT
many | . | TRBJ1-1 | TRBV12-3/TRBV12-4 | CASTGGGRGVGAEAFF | TGTGCCAGCACCGGTGGAGGTCGGGGGGTTGGCGCTGAAGCTTTCTTT
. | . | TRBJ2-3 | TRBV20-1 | CSASPGQLLGTQYF | TGCAGTGCCAGCCCGGGGCAGCTGCTCGGTACGCAGTATTTT
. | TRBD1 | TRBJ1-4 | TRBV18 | CASSPGTGDGNEKLFF | TGTGCCAGCTCACCGGGGACAGGGGACGGTAATGAAAAACTGTTTTTT
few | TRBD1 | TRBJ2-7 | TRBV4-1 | CASSRDPGQGAYEQYF | TGCGCCAGCAGCCGAGATCCGGGACAGGGGGCCTACGAGCAGTACTTC
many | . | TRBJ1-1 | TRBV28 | CASSKVQGMNTEAFF | TGTGCCAGCAGTAAAGTACAGGGAATGAACACTGAAGCTTTCTTT
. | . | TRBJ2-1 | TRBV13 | CASSLVQRVTPYNEQFF | TGTGCCAGCAGCTTAGTTCAGCGGGTGACACCCTACAATGAGCAGTTCTTC
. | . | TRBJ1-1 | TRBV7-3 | CASSLIWQAEAFF | TGTGCCAGCAGCTTAATTTGGCAGGCTGAAGCTTTCTTT
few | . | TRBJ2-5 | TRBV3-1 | CASSPSGAGETQYF | TGTGCCAGCAGCCCGTCAGGGGCGGGAGAGACCCAGTACTTC
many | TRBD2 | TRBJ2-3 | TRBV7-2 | CASSSSGGSTDTQYF | TGTGCCAGCAGCTCTAGCGGGGGGAGCACAGATACGCAGTATTTT
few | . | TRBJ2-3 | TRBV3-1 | CASSQDRLAGTDTQYF | TGTGCCAGCAGCCAAGACAGGCTAGCTGGCACAGATACGCAGTATTTT
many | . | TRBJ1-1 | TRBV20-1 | CSARRDTGGAFF | TGCAGTGCTAGAAGGGACACCGGCGGAGCTTTCTTT
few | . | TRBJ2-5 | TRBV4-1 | CASSPRRAETQYF | TGCGCCAGCAGTCCCCGGAGAGCAGAGACCCAGTACTTC
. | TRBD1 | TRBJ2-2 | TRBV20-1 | CSASHDRGRTGELFF | TGCAGTGCTTCACACGACAGGGGACGGACCGGGGAGCTGTTTTTT
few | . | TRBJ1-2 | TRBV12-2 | CASRLATDRDLVYGYTF | TGTGCAAGTCGCTTAGCGACAGACAGGGATTTGGTGTATGGCTACACCTTC
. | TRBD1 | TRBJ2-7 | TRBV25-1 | CASRLTGGSSEQYF | TGTGCCAGCAGATTGACAGGGGGGTCCTCCGAGCAGTACTTC
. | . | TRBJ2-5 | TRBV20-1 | CSLQGASGLYQETQYF | TGCAGTCTCCAGGGGGCTAGCGGCTTGTACCAAGAGACCCAGTACTTC
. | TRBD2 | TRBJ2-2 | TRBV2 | CASSIAGVGPGELFF | TGTGCCAGCAGTATAGCGGGAGTAGGCCCCGGGGAGCTGTTTTTT
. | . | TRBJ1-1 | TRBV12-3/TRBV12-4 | CASSWKRGSTEAFF | TGTGCCAGCAGTTGGAAAAGGGGTAGCACTGAAGCTTTCTTT
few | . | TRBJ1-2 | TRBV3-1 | CASSQVAANYGYTF | TGTGCCAGCAGCCAAGTGGCGGCCAACTATGGCTACACCTTC
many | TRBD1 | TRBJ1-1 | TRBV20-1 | CSARGRGLGTDTEAFF | TGCAGTGCTAGAGGCAGGGGGCTGGGTACCGACACTGAAGCTTTCTTT
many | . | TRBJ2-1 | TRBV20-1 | CSARDRGGGSYNEQFF | TGCAGTGCTAGAGATCGGGGCGGTGGTAGCTACAATGAGCAGTTCTTC
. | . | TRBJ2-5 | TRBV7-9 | CPRAQETQYF | TGTCCCAGGGCCCAAGAGACCCAGTACTTC
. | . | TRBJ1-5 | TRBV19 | CASSRGRQINQPQHF | TGTGCCAGTAGTAGGGGAAGACAGATAAATCAGCCCCAGCATTTT
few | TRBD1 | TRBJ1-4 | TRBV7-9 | CASSLTGRNEKLFF | TGTGCCAGCAGCCTGACAGGGAGGAATGAAAAACTGTTTTTT
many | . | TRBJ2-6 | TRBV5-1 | CASSLTTVNSGANVLTF | TGCGCCAGCAGCTTGACTACAGTTAACTCTGGGGCCAACGTCCTGACTTTC
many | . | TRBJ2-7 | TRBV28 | CASSKIGVGLTPYEQYF | TGTGCCAGCAGTAAAATCGGGGTCGGGCTAACGCCCTACGAGCAGTACTTC
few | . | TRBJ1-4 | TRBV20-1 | CSAEKGQGREKLFF | TGCAGTGCAGAAAAGGGCCAGGGGAGGGAAAAACTGTTTTTT
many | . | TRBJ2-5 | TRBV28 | CASSTPAERETQYF | TGTGCCAGCAGTACCCCGGCGGAGAGGGAGACCCAGTACTTC
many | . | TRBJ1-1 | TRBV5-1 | CASSLGVANTEAFF | TGCGCCAGCAGCTTGGGTGTAGCGAACACTGAAGCTTTCTTT
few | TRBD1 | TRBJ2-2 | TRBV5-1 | CANPDRATGELFF | TGCGCCAACCCAGACAGGGCGACCGGGGAGCTGTTTTTT
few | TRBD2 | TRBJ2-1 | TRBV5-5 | CASSSGLAGGYNEQFF | TGTGCCAGCAGCTCCGGACTAGCGGGGGGATACAATGAGCAGTTCTTC
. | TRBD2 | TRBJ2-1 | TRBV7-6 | CASSQTTSGSFNEQFF | TGTGCCAGCAGCCAAACGACTAGCGGGAGCTTCAATGAGCAGTTCTTC
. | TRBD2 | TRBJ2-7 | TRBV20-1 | CSASSGGLRYEQYF | TGCAGTGCTAGTTCGGGGGGACTTCGCTACGAGCAGTACTTC
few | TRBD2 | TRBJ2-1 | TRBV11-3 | CASSLDLAGAYNEQFF | TGTGCCAGCAGCTTAGACCTAGCGGGAGCCTACAATGAGCAGTTCTTC
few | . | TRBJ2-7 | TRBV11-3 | CASSPHPRQGPYEQYF | TGTGCCAGCAGCCCCCACCCCCGGCAGGGACCCTACGAGCAGTACTTC
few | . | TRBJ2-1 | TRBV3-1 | CASSRGVGSYNEQFF | TGTGCCAGCAGCCGCGGAGTGGGGTCCTACAATGAGCAGTTCTTC